This T cell receptor (beta chain) was captured in a study of blood T cell repertoires in COVID-19. Study in general: Samples of COVID-19 (acute and convalescent) were obtained from the United States, Italy and Spain.

This clone was recorded only once. Germline V gene sequence: CDR1 SGHAT, CDR2 FQNNGV. This CDR3 has 16 amino acids. Trimming took off 1 base at V and 0 bases at J, with 10 bases between the two ends. Only in-frame clones appear in the TCRdb table, and some are missing; sequencing was by immunoSEQ multiplex PCR. The sample includes 200,000 to 300,000 clones, 70% to 90% of them seen just once. Material for sequencing was peripheral blood. The V gene is TRBV11-2, the J gene TRBJ2-1; tentative D call: TRBD2 (5 bases). This sequence originates from a woman aged 55 to 70 with COVID-19, enrolled during active disease. The CDR3 here is CASSLVTGISYNEQFF. CDR3 nucleotides: TGTGCCAGCAGCTTAGTCACGGGGATCTCCTACAATGAGCAGTTCTTC.